These 5 T cell receptor beta chains were all obtained from the same sample, sequenced in a study of Tregs in tolerant kidney transplant recipients (dated by TCRdb to 2018 to 2020). What the time point label conveys for this sample: blood sample drawn before combined kidney and bone marrow transplant. Library prep was done by the immunoSEQ multiplex PCR assay. In its TCRdb copy, this immuneACCESS table keeps in-frame sequences only and misses some clones. Where compared with another copy, unresolved V genes explain less than half of these, and the others have no known cause. For this sample the table gives under 85,000 clones, of which less than 90% were detected only once. The ten largest account for approximately 0.36% of the sample. The sample in question was CD4+ T cells from blood, obtained before the transplant. The receptors originated from a human donor who received a combined kidney and bone marrow transplant.

This chain links TRBV28 with TRBJ1-3; D possibly corresponds to TRBD1 (6 bases). Germline V gene data show CDR1 as MDHEN and CDR2 as SYDVKM. This CDR3 comprises 16 residues. V was clipped by 3 bases and J by 1 base, with 13 bases between them. CDR3 sequence: CASSLNRALSGNTIYF. CDR3 bases: TGTGCCAGCAGTTTGAACAGGGCTTTATCTGGAAACACCATATATTTT.

The chain carries TRBV2 and TRBJ2-5; tentatively, D is TRBD2 (5 bases). Germline V gene lookup returns CDR1 SNHLY and CDR2 FYNNEI. Trimming shortened V by 11 bases and J by 2 bases, and 24 bases separated the two germline ends. The CDR3 has 16 residues. Written as DNA, the CDR3 is TGTGCCTCCTCAGTATTGGGTTCCGGGGTGCAAGAGACCCAGTACTTC. Translating it yields CASSVLGSGVQETQYF.

This chain links TRBV7-8 with TRBJ1-1; 7 bases agree with TRBD1. This CDR3 spans 13 amino acids. Germline CDR1 is SGHVS and CDR2 is FQNEAQ. With V trimmed by 2 bases and J by 5 bases, 2 bases remained unmatched. CDR3 amino acids: CASSLTGETEAFF. In DNA form, the CDR3 reads TGTGCCAGCAGCTTAACAGGGGAAACTGAAGCTTTCTTT.

A few counts support this clone. The chain employs TRBV7-2 and TRBJ2-7; D is ambiguous. This CDR3 is 13 amino acids long. V lost 1 base and J lost 4, with 8 bases in between. The V gene's germline CDR1 is SGHTA and CDR2 FQGNSA. The CDR3 loop reads CASSLELLYEQYF. Written as DNA, the CDR3 is TGTGCCAGCAGCTTAGAGTTGCTATACGAGCAGTACTTC.

This chain links TRBV7-2 with TRBJ2-1, with 12 bases aligning to TRBD2. Unmatched junction bases numbered 11, after V lost 5 bases and J lost 6 bases. The CDR3 runs to 17 residues. Germline V gene data show CDR1 as SGHTA and CDR2 as FQGNSA. The CDR3 nucleotides are TGTGCCAGCAGCCCCAGTAGACTAGCGGGAGTCGGCAATGAGCAGTTCTTC. This gives the protein CASSPSRLAGVGNEQFF.